The 10 T cell receptor beta chains below were found in one sample sequenced in a study of T cell clones after liver transplantation. Profiled with immunoSEQ multiplex PCR; TCRdb holds only in-frame clones, not every one. In the table there are approximately 51,000 clones, roughly 70% of which are singletons. Material: CD4+ T cells from blood, obtained more than 52 months after liver transplant. The receptors come from a human patient who received a liver transplant. The graft donor may have contributed some T cells.

This clone has just one count. The rearrangement joins TRBV5-1 to TRBJ1-1, with 10 bases that match TRBD1. With V trimmed by 0 bases and J by 1 base, 9 bases remained unmatched. Germline CDR1 SGHRS, CDR2 YFSETQ. CDR3 length: 18 amino acids. The CDR3 here is CASSLARGQGPPNTEAFF. CDR3 in DNA: TGCGCCAGCAGCTTGGCGAGGGGACAGGGGCCACCGAACACTGAAGCTTTCTTT. Full variable domain (rest looked up from reference TRBV5-1 and TRBJ1-1): KAGVTQTPRYLIKTRGQQVTLSCSPISGHRSVSWYQQTPGQGLQFLFEYFSETQRNKGNFPGRFSGRQFSNSRSEMNVSTLELGDSALYLCASSLARGQGPPNTEAFFGQGTRLTVV.

The V call is TRBV2, the J call TRBJ2-3, with D possibly matching TRBD2 (5 bases). The CDR3 runs to 13 residues. Deletions cut 8 bases from V and 4 bases from J, with 13 bases between. The germline V gene encodes CDR1 SNHLY and CDR2 FYNNEI. The CDR3 loop reads CASCAVGADTQYF. In DNA, the CDR3 is TGTGCCAGCTGCGCGGTCGGGGCAGATACGCAGTATTTT.

The chain employs TRBV5-4 and TRBJ2-1; 7 positions agree with TRBD1. CDR1 SGHNT and CDR2 YYREEE come from the germline V gene (reference sequence). Unmatched junction bases numbered 4, after V lost 4 bases and J lost 0 bases. This CDR3 is built from 15 residues. The CDR3 is CASSQDRSSYNEQFF. CDR3 coding DNA: TGTGCCAGCAGCCAGGACAGGTCCTCCTACAATGAGCAGTTCTTC.

This clone was seen just once. V gene TRBV7-9 combines with J gene TRBJ1-2, with a weak D call TRBD1 (5 bases). The V end was cut by 2 bases, the J end by 5 bases, with 15 bases between. CDR3 length equals 15 residues. Germline V gene data show CDR1 as SEHNR and CDR2 as FQNEAQ (reference sequence). The CDR3 here is CASSLSSTELYGYTF. CDR3 coding DNA: TGTGCCAGCAGCTTATCCTCGACAGAATTGTATGGCTACACCTTC.

Here the CDR3 DNA reads TGTGCCAGCAGTTTGCCCAGGGGTTCACCCCTCCACTTT. Its translation is CASSLPRGSPLHF. V usage is TRBV28 and J usage is TRBJ1-6, with D possibly matching TRBD1 (6 bases). Germline V gene lookup returns CDR1 MDHEN and CDR2 SYDVKM. The CDR3 has 13 residues. Trimming removed 3 bases at V and 9 bases at J, with 9 bases between.

The chain is built from TRBV6-5 and TRBJ2-7, with 9 bases that match TRBD1. Unmatched junction bases numbered 2, after V lost 5 bases and J lost 0 bases. The germline gives CDR1 MNHEY, CDR2 SVGAGI. This CDR3 comprises 14 residues. CDR3 protein: CASSRQGGSYEQYF. The DNA for the CDR3 is TGTGCCAGCAGTCGACAGGGGGGCTCCTACGAGCAGTACTTC.

Turning to this clone: It is unclear where the CDR3 begins or ends on the DNA, so no DNA is shown, and the CDR3 is as TCRdb lists it. The V call is TRBV28, the J call TRBJ2-1; whether TRBD1, the table's D call, matches the DNA was not checked. 15 amino acids form the CDR3, both terminal residues included. Germline V lookup: CDR1 MDHEN, CDR2 SYDVKM. The CDR3: CAWGQGASGRLIPIF.

The chain employs TRBV14 and TRBJ2-1, with TRBD1 as a possible D gene (6 bases). In germline, CDR1 is SGHDN, CDR2 FVKESK. The CDR3 length is 17 residues. The ends were cut back, 5 bases at V and 1 base at J, with 18 bases in the middle. The CDR3 spells CASSTHREYKSYNEQFF. CDR3 in DNA: TGTGCCAGCAGCACCCACAGGGAGTATAAGTCCTACAATGAGCAGTTCTTC.

This chain links TRBV5-4 with TRBJ2-7; TRBD2 matches 8 bases. V lost 0 bases to trimming and J lost 6 bases; unmatched junction nucleotides: 5. Germline loops: CDR1 SGHNT, CDR2 YYREEE (reference sequence). The length of the CDR3 is 14 residues. CDR3 protein: CASSLGGTSGEQYF. For the CDR3, the DNA is TGTGCCAGCAGCTTGGGGGGGACTAGTGGCGAGCAGTACTTC.

This chain joins TRBV2 and TRBJ1-6, with D unresolved. The CDR3 contains 16 residues. Per germline, CDR1 SNHLY and CDR2 FYNNEI. V dropped 2 bases and J dropped 10 bases, with 18 bases sitting between them. In nucleotides, the CDR3 is TGTGCCAGCAGTGAATATACAGACGGGAGGGAGTCACCCCTCCACTTT. Protein sequence: CASSEYTDGRESPLHF. Together with reference TRBV2 and TRBJ1-6, the CDR3 gives the full variable domain: EPEVTQTPSHQVTQMGQEVILRCVPISNHLYFYWYRQILGQKVEFLVSFYNNEISEKSEIFDDQFSVERPDGSNFTLKIRSTKLEDSAMYFCASSEYTDGRESPLHFGNGTRLTVT.